The 8 T cell receptor beta chains given below trace back to one sample, sequenced in a study of radiotherapy plus CTLA-4 blockade in lung cancer. Data came from immunoSEQ multiplex PCR; TCRdb stores just in-frame clones and leaves some out. The table includes 30,000 or so clones, roughly 70% detected once. This sample comprised peripheral blood, obtained from a patient treated with radiotherapy plus ipilimumab. The source is a human donor with non-small cell lung cancer who had stable disease on radiotherapy plus ipilimumab.

CDR3 in amino acids: CASSLDGTGSPLHF. Here the CDR3 DNA reads TGTGCCAGCAGTTTAGACGGGACGGGTTCACCCCTCCACTTT. This chain links TRBV28 with TRBJ1-6; TRBD1 is a possible D gene (5 bases). The ends were cut back, 2 bases at V and 9 bases at J, with 11 bases in the middle. Germline V gene sequence: CDR1 MDHEN, CDR2 SYDVKM. The CDR3 loop spans 14 amino acids.

This chain joins TRBV29-1 and TRBJ2-5, with TRBD2 identical over 9 bases. This CDR3 has 14 amino acids. V dropped 3 bases and J dropped 1; count of bases not matched to a gene: 3. Germline assignment: CDR1 SQVTM and CDR2 ANQGSEA. CDR3 coding DNA: TGCAGCGTTGAGACTAGCGGTTCCCAAGAGACCCAGTACTTC. Translated: CSVETSGSQETQYF.

This clone was detected once. CDR3 in amino acids: CASSYRQIGYEQFF. In DNA form, the CDR3 reads TGTGCCAGCAGTTACAGGCAAATAGGGTATGAGCAGTTCTTC. The chain employs TRBV6-5 and TRBJ2-1; D gene ambiguous. The V end was cut by 2 bases, the J end by 8 bases, with 13 bases between. This CDR3 is 14 amino acids long. The germline gives CDR1 MNHEY, CDR2 SVGAGI.

The J gene is TRBJ2-3, the V gene TRBV5-6, with 8 positions matching TRBD2. Germline V CDR1 and CDR2: SGHDT, YYEEEE. The junction had 5 bases not matched to a gene; V was cut back by 1 base and J by 4 bases. The CDR3 covers 15 residues. The CDR3 DNA is TGTGCCAGCAGCTTGCGACTAGCGAAGGCAGATACGCAGTATTTT. Protein sequence: CASSLRLAKADTQYF. The variable domain in full, with the rest retrieved from reference TRBV5-6 and TRBJ2-3, is DAGVTQSPTHLIKTRGQQVTLRCSPKSGHDTVSWYQQALGQGPQFIFQYYEEEERQRGNFPDRFSGHQFPNYSSELNVNALLLGDSALYLCASSLRLAKADTQYFGPGTRLTVL.

This clone was detected only once. The rearrangement links TRBV13 to TRBJ1-1; no clear D gene. Per the germline V gene, CDR1 is PRHDT and CDR2 is FYEKMQ (reference sequence). The CDR3 loop spans 13 amino acids. The germline V and J ends were trimmed by 0 bases and 0 bases, with 2 bases remaining between them. CDR3 region: CASSLGLNTEAFF. DNA for the CDR3: TGTGCCAGCAGCTTAGGTTTGAACACTGAAGCTTTCTTT.

The V call is TRBV11-2, the J call TRBJ2-7; the D gene is possibly TRBD1 (5 bases). Germline V gene lookup returns CDR1 SGHAT and CDR2 FQNNGV. CDR3 length: 12 residues. Between the trimmed V and J ends, which lost 6 bases and 0 bases, there was a span of 6 bases. This chain's CDR3 is CASSTGSYEQYF. CDR3 nucleotides: TGTGCCAGCAGTACAGGCTCCTACGAGCAGTACTTC.

The gene calls are TRBV4-3 and TRBJ2-4; TRBD1 or TRBD2 may be the D gene (5 bases each). V was cut by 0 bases and J by 0 bases, with 21 bases left in between. Per the germline V gene, CDR1 is LGHNA and CDR2 is YSLEER. The CDR3 is 20 residues long. The CDR3 DNA follows: TGCGCCAGCAGCCAAGAGGAAGCTTTATCGGGACGGATAGCCAAAAACATTCAGTACTTC. Translated, it gives CASSQEEALSGRIAKNIQYF.

Only a few counts were recorded for this clone. This chain uses TRBV4-3 with TRBJ1-3, with D hard to call. The V and J ends lost 1 base and 9 bases respectively, with 13 bases between them. The CDR3 spans 14 residues. CDR1 is LGHNA and CDR2 is YSLEER in the germline V gene. The CDR3 DNA reads as TGCGCCAGCAGCCAAGGACATTCGGTTAGCACCATATATTTT. It encodes CASSQGHSVSTIYF.